This T cell receptor beta chain was captured by sequencing in a study of breast tumors, draining lymph nodes, adjacent tissues. Study-wide results and caveats: Tumors had less TCR diversity than lymph nodes, more than nontumor tissue.

TCRdb re-called the multiplex PCR reads with MiXCR, one entry per CDR3 protein. In the table there are over 200,000 distinct CDR3 sequences, 30% to 35% of which are singletons. This clonotype was observed at least ten times. Its antigen is undetermined. Samples came from axillary lymph nodes draining the breast cancer. Trimming removed 3 bases at V and 6 bases at J, with 11 bases between. Per the germline V gene, CDR1 is ENHRY and CDR2 is SYGVKD. The CDR3 loop spans 13 amino acids. This sequence was found in a female donor with breast cancer. Some clones in this sample may be carry-over from other donors' samples. The specimen sequenced was axillary lymph node tissue. This chain connects TRBV10-3 to TRBJ1-2; D is perhaps TRBD1 (6 bases). The CDR3 here is CAISDRGGHGYTF. CDR3 in DNA: TGTGCCATCAGTGACAGGGGCGGTCATGGCTACACCTTC.